The 3 T cell receptor beta chains below all came from one sample that was sequenced in a study of neoadjuvant anti-PD-1 for oral cavity cancer. Noted time point: after neoadjuvant nivolumab, at surgical resection. Produced via immunoSEQ multiplex PCR; TCRdb's table is partial and in-frame only. This table has 5,500 to 7,000 clones, 50% to 65% appearing once. The sample was tumor tissue, taken after nivolumab (anti-PD-1) treatment. The source is a person between 35 and 79 years old with oral cavity squamous cell carcinoma.

The gene calls are TRBV7-9 and TRBJ1-1; D is unclear. V was trimmed by 2 bases and J by 1 base, leaving 8 bases between them. The V gene's germline CDR1 is SEHNR and CDR2 FQNEAQ (reference sequence). The CDR3 has 14 residues. The CDR3 nucleotides are TGTGCCAGCAGCTTATCCCTATCGAACACTGAAGCTTTCTTT. It encodes CASSLSLSNTEAFF.

The CDR3 loop is CASNAPGTGNVEAFF. The CDR3 DNA sequence: TGTGCCAGCAACGCTCCCGGGACAGGGAACGTTGAAGCTTTCTTT. The chain links TRBV11-2 to TRBJ1-1, with 9 nucleotides matching TRBD1. Germline V gives CDR1 SGHAT, CDR2 FQNNGV. With 7 bases clipped from V and 7 bases from J, the junction kept 13 bases outside the gene matches. The CDR3 sequence is 15 residues long.

The chain carries TRBV6-1 and TRBJ1-4, with no clear D. Per the germline V gene, CDR1 is MNHNS and CDR2 is SASEGT. V lost 4 bases and J lost 3, with 6 bases in between. This CDR3 comprises 13 residues. CDR3 region: CASSVRPNEKLFF. CDR3 nucleotides: TGTGCCAGCAGTGTCCGGCCTAATGAAAAACTGTTTTTT.